The clone carrying this T cell receptor beta chain was observed a handful of times. This CDR3 is built from 18 residues. Trimming cost V 6 bases and J 3 bases; bases outside gene matches: 19. These data are taken from a study of T-cell reconstitution after alpha-beta-depleted transplantation in children. A TCRbeta library incorporating unique molecular identifiers was prepared. TCRdb analysed the PCR reads with MiXCR anew, one entry per CDR3 protein. The profile shows 230,000 or so distinct CDR3 sequences, 12% of them singletons. The sequences come from PBMCs from the stem cell graft donor, collected from the stem cell graft. This chain uses TRBV12-3 or TRBV12-4 with TRBJ2-7; 8 nucleotides match TRBD1. This clonotype originated in a human donor who donated a stem cell graft to a child with acute lymphoblastic leukemia. The CDR3 nucleotides are TGTGCCAGCAGCACCACCGCTATTAGTCGACAGGGGAGCTACGAGCAGTACTTC. This encodes CASSTTAISRQGSYEQYF.